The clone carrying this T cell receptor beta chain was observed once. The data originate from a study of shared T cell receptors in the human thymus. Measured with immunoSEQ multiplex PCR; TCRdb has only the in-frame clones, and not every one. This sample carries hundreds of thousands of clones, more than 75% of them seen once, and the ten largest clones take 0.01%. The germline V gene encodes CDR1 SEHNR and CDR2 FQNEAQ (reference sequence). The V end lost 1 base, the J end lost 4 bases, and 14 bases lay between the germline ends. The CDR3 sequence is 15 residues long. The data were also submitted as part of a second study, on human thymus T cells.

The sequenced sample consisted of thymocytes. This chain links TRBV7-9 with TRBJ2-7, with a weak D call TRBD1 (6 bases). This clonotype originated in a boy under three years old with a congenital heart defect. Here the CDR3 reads CASSLDIWGPYEQYF. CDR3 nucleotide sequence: TGTGCCAGCAGCTTAGATATATGGGGGCCTTACGAGCAGTACTTC.